The 32 T cell receptor beta chains below all came from one sample that was sequenced in a study of control samples from healthy donors and cancer patients. The protocol was immunoSEQ multiplex PCR, while the TCRdb copy is restricted to in-frame clones and leaves out a portion. Of fewer than 250,000 clones in the sample, around 90% are singletons; the top ten hold approximately 1.8%. The sequencing input was blood. The receptors were sampled from a man aged 25 to 40 in good health.

The table lists this clone with a count of one. The chain couples TRBV14 to TRBJ1-2, with a weak D call TRBD1 (5 bases). CDR1 is SGHDN, CDR2 FVKESK, per germline. With 2 bases removed from V and 0 bases from J, the gap between germline ends came to 7 bases. CDR3 length equals 14 residues. The CDR3 nucleotides are TGTGCCAGCAGCCAAAGGGACGCTAACTATGGCTACACCTTC. This sequence encodes CASSQRDANYGYTF.

The V call is TRBV5-1, the J call TRBJ1-2; 8 positions agree with TRBD1. V lost 4 bases to trimming and J lost 7 bases; unmatched junction nucleotides: 6. In germline, CDR1 is SGHRS, CDR2 YFSETQ. The CDR3 totals 13 residues. The DNA of the CDR3 is TGCGCCAGCAGCCCGGACAGGGTTGCTGGCTACACCTTC. Amino acid sequence: CASSPDRVAGYTF.

The V and J genes are TRBV5-1 and TRBJ2-7; D not resolved. The CDR3 covers 15 residues. Germline V gives CDR1 SGHRS, CDR2 YFSETQ. V gave up 1 base and J gave up 4 bases, with 15 bases separating them. The CDR3 loop reads CASSLLVGPEYEQYF. CDR3 DNA: TGCGCCAGCAGCTTGCTGGTCGGACCGGAGTACGAGCAGTACTTC.

The CDR3 coding sequence is TGTGCCAGCAGCTTAACAGGGGGCTTGACCAAAAACATTCAGTACTTC. Encoded protein: CASSLTGGLTKNIQYF. The V gene is TRBV7-8, the J gene TRBJ2-4; 9 nucleotides match TRBD1. Germline assignment: CDR1 SGHVS and CDR2 FQNEAQ. V lost 2 bases and J lost 2; bases outside the gene matches: 4. CDR3 length equals 16 residues.

In DNA form, the CDR3 reads TGTGCCAGTAACCCACGTCCGGGGGATACGCAGTATTTT. Translated, it gives CASNPRPGDTQYF. This chain links TRBV19 with TRBJ2-3; D possibly corresponds to TRBD2 (5 bases). Per germline, CDR1 LNHDA and CDR2 SQIVND (reference sequence). Trimming cost V 7 bases and J 6 bases, with 14 bases left between them. There are 13 residues in the CDR3.

The chain carries TRBV19 and TRBJ2-6; no firm D call. The CDR3 totals 16 residues. The V gene lost 7 bases and the J gene lost 0 bases, with 13 bases spanning the gap. CDR1 is LNHDA and CDR2 is SQIVND in the germline V gene (reference sequence). In nucleotides, the CDR3 is TGTGCCAGTATGCCGGGCCACACCTCTGGGGCCAACGTCCTGACTTTC. This translates into CASMPGHTSGANVLTF.

The chain carries TRBV27 and TRBJ2-7; TRBD1 aligns across 8 bases. The germline CDR1 and CDR2 sequences are MNHEY and SMNVEV (reference sequence). J was trimmed by 6 bases and V by 8 bases; bases with no gene match: 9. This CDR3 spans 13 amino acids. The DNA of the CDR3 is TGTGCCAGCGCGCGGGACAGGTCGGGCGAGCAGTACTTC. Amino acid sequence: CASARDRSGEQYF.

This clone has just one count. In nucleotides, the CDR3 is TGCGCCAGCAGTCAACGGCAGGGTCAAAAGTCTACCCACGAGCAGTACTTC. Its protein product is CASSQRQGQKSTHEQYF. The chain recombines TRBV23-1 with TRBJ2-7; D perhaps matches TRBD1 (5 bases). TRBV23-1 carries the ORF label, with uncertain function. V lost 2 bases and J lost 5, with 22 bases in between. The length of the CDR3 is 17 residues.

This clone was detected once. This chain links TRBV27 with TRBJ1-1; possibly TRBD1 for D (5 bases). The V gene's germline CDR1 is MNHEY and CDR2 SMNVEV (reference sequence). CDR3 length equals 14 residues. V was trimmed by 2 bases and J by 4 bases, leaving 11 bases between them. The CDR3 bases are TGTGCCAGCAGTTTACGGGGCGCGGGCACTGAAGCTTTCTTT. It encodes CASSLRGAGTEAFF.

This chain joins TRBV7-2 and TRBJ2-5, with 7 bases lining up with TRBD1. The V gene's germline CDR1 is SGHTA and CDR2 FQGNSA. The CDR3 totals 16 residues. Trimming at V came to 2 bases and at J to 4 bases, leaving 10 bases not matched to a gene. The CDR3 region has the DNA TGTGCCAGCAGCTTAAACGGACAGGAGTCGAGAGAGACCCAGTACTTC. Translating it yields CASSLNGQESRETQYF.

The chain couples TRBV25-1 to TRBJ2-1, with TRBD1 matching 7 bases. Per germline, CDR1 MGHDK and CDR2 SYGVNS. V shed 0 bases, J shed 8 bases, and the junction held 13 bases outside the gene matches. The CDR3 has 17 amino acids. CDR3 sequence reads: CASSEYSGDRIGDEQFF. The CDR3 nucleotides read TGTGCCAGCAGTGAATACTCTGGGGACAGAATAGGGGATGAGCAGTTCTTC. The whole variable domain, remainder taken from reference TRBV25-1 and TRBJ2-1, is EADIYQTPRYLVIGTGKKITLECSQTMGHDKMYWYQQDPGMELHLIHYSYGVNSTEKGDLSSESTVSRIRTEHFPLTLESARPSHTSQYLCASSEYSGDRIGDEQFFGPGTRLTVL.

The chain combines TRBV5-4 with TRBJ2-7; 13 bases are shared with TRBD2. Germline trimming cut 3 bases from V and 1 base from J; bases unmatched to any gene: 4. This CDR3 comprises 16 residues. CDR1 is SGHNT, CDR2 YYREEE, per germline (reference sequence). The CDR3 DNA is TGTGCCAGCAGCTGGGGACTAGCGGGATCGTCCTACGAGCAGTACTTC. This sequence encodes CASSWGLAGSSYEQYF.

The J gene is TRBJ2-1, the V gene TRBV6-2 or TRBV6-3; 7 bases map to TRBD1. Germline V gene lookup returns CDR1 MNHEY and CDR2 SVGEGT. The V and J ends lost 2 bases and 8 bases, in that order; junction bases with no gene match: 6. This CDR3 region has 14 residues. CDR3 coding DNA: TGTGCCAGCAGTTACCCTAGGACAGGTCATGAGCAGTTCTTC. Amino acid sequence: CASSYPRTGHEQFF.

This clone appeared once. The CDR3 region is CASSFGDTQYF. Here the CDR3 DNA reads TGTGCCAGCAGTTTTGGTGATACGCAGTATTTT. The chain combines TRBV12-3 or TRBV12-4 with TRBJ2-3; no clear D gene. The CDR3 totals 11 residues. The V gene lost 3 bases and the J gene lost 6 bases, with 4 bases spanning the gap.

The genes are TRBV24-1 and TRBJ2-2, with a tentative D call TRBD1 (6 bases). V gave up 4 bases and J gave up 1 base, with 9 bases separating them. Germline-derived CDR1 and CDR2 are KGHDR and SFDVKD. The CDR3 runs to 15 residues. In DNA, the CDR3 is TGTGCCACCAGTGACCTACAGGGGAACACCGGGGAGCTGTTTTTT. Protein product: CATSDLQGNTGELFF.

V is TRBV30 and J is TRBJ2-7, with D hard to call. Trimming pared 6 bases from V and 1 base from J, leaving 10 bases between. CDR3 size: 12 residues. CDR1 is GTSNPN, CDR2 SVGIG, per germline (reference sequence). CDR3 amino acids: CACIRFSYEQYF. CDR3 sequence (DNA): TGTGCCTGTATTCGGTTTTCCTACGAGCAGTACTTC.

The gene calls are TRBV2 and TRBJ2-3; tentative D call: TRBD1 (6 bases). V was pared by 4 bases and J by 5 bases, with 7 bases between. The CDR3 is 12 residues long. Germline CDR1 reads SNHLY; CDR2 reads FYNNEI. CDR3 DNA: TGTGCCAGCAGTGTACAGGGAGATACGCAGTATTTT. It encodes CASSVQGDTQYF.

The V and J genes are TRBV7-9 and TRBJ2-1; the match to TRBD2 covers 14 bases. The J segment lost 0 bases and the V segment lost 3 bases, leaving 7 bases of the junction unmatched. The CDR3 is 19 amino acids. Per germline, CDR1 SEHNR and CDR2 FQNEAQ (reference sequence). The CDR3 loop is CASSFPRTSGGLSYNEQFF. As DNA, the CDR3 is TGTGCCAGCAGCTTTCCTCGGACTAGCGGGGGGCTCTCCTACAATGAGCAGTTCTTC.

The chain joins TRBV10-3 to TRBJ1-2, with 9 nucleotides matching TRBD1. This CDR3 has 17 residues. V lost 0 bases to trimming and J lost 5 bases; unmatched junction nucleotides: 10. The germline V gene encodes CDR1 ENHRY and CDR2 SYGVKD. The CDR3 region is CAISESIRDRVRYGYTF. The CDR3 DNA reads TGTGCCATCAGTGAGTCGATCCGGGACAGGGTCCGATATGGCTACACCTTC.

The rearrangement joins TRBV13 to TRBJ1-6, with a possible D match to TRBD1 (6 bases). The CDR3 has 16 amino acids. Trimming pared 4 bases from V and 0 bases from J, leaving 10 bases between. Germline V gene data show CDR1 as PRHDT and CDR2 as FYEKMQ (reference sequence). CDR3 bases: TGTGCCAGCAGCTCCGCGGGGGCCTCCTATAATTCACCCCTCCACTTT. The encoded protein is CASSSAGASYNSPLHF.

The chain uses TRBV6-4 and TRBJ2-6, with TRBD1 matching over 7 bases. CDR3 size: 15 residues. V was pared by 8 bases and J by 2 bases, with 6 bases of the junction left unmatched. CDR1 and CDR2 (germline): MRHNA, SNTAGT. The CDR3 protein is CASAPDRAGANVLTF. The CDR3 bases are TGTGCCAGCGCCCCAGACAGGGCTGGGGCCAACGTCCTGACTTTC.

V is TRBV7-9 and J is TRBJ2-7, with a weak D call TRBD1 (6 bases). Germline V CDR1 and CDR2: SEHNR, FQNEAQ (reference sequence). V lost 5 bases and J lost 6, with 11 bases in between. The length of the CDR3 is 12 residues. The CDR3 coding sequence is TGTGCCAGCAGCCCTCAGGGGTTCGAGCAGTACTTC. Its translation: CASSPQGFEQYF.

This chain joins TRBV3-1 (or the pseudogene TRBV3-2) and TRBJ2-2; 9 bases match TRBD1. The CDR3 runs 16 residues. V was clipped by 6 bases and J by 0 bases; unmatched bases: 5. Germline V gene lookup returns CDR1 LGHDT and CDR2 YNNKEL (reference sequence). This chain's CDR3 is CASRTTGGANTGELFF. As DNA, the CDR3 is TGTGCCAGCAGAACAACAGGGGGCGCGAACACCGGGGAGCTGTTTTTT.

As DNA, the CDR3 is TGTGCCAGCAGCCAAACACTAGGAGACTACAATGAGCAGTTCTTC. It encodes CASSQTLGDYNEQFF. The chain employs TRBV11-3 and TRBJ2-1; TRBD2 might be the D (5 bases). The CDR3 runs 15 residues. CDR1 is SGHNT and CDR2 is YENEEA in the germline V gene. V lost 5 bases and J 3 bases, leaving 14 bases between the germline ends. Looking up the rest from reference TRBV11-3 and TRBJ2-1 gives the full variable domain: EAGVVQSPRYKIIEKKQPVAFWCNPISGHNTLYWYLQNLGQGPELLIRYENEEAVDDSQLPKDRFSAERLKGVDSTLKIQPAELGDSAVYLCASSQTLGDYNEQFFGPGTRLTVL.

The V call is TRBV11-2, the J call TRBJ2-5; unclear D gene. Trimming pared 3 bases from V and 5 bases from J, leaving 7 bases between. CDR1 is SGHAT, CDR2 FQNNGV, per germline. The CDR3 consists of 12 residues. CDR3 region: CASSFRRETQYF. For the CDR3, the DNA is TGTGCCAGCAGCTTTCGGCGGGAGACCCAGTACTTC.

As concerns this clone: The same CDR3 also results from other DNA sequences found in this sample. The genes are TRBV27 and TRBJ1-6; D uncertain. The CDR3 contains 14 residues. Germline CDR1 and CDR2: MNHEY and SMNVEV (reference sequence). V lost 2 bases and J 7 bases, leaving 9 bases between the germline ends. The DNA for the CDR3 is TGTGCCAGCAGTTTAGAGGGTTACAATTCACCCCTCCACTTT. Translation gives CASSLEGYNSPLHF.

This chain connects TRBV11-3 to TRBJ2-2, with 9 nucleotides matching TRBD2. With V trimmed by 3 bases and J by 1 base, 6 bases remained unmatched. The germline CDR1 and CDR2 sequences are SGHNT and YENEEA. The CDR3 covers 17 residues. The chain's CDR3 is CASSLKIAGVNTGELFF. Here the CDR3 DNA reads TGTGCCAGCAGCTTGAAAATAGCGGGGGTGAACACCGGGGAGCTGTTTTTT. Full variable domain (rest looked up from reference TRBV11-3 and TRBJ2-2): EAGVVQSPRYKIIEKKQPVAFWCNPISGHNTLYWYLQNLGQGPELLIRYENEEAVDDSQLPKDRFSAERLKGVDSTLKIQPAELGDSAVYLCASSLKIAGVNTGELFFGEGSRLTVL.

The CDR3 protein is CASSIDRPYGYTF. CDR3 bases: TGTGCCAGTAGTATCGACAGGCCCTATGGCTACACCTTC. This sequence joins TRBV19 and TRBJ1-2; TRBD1 might be the D (6 bases). Germline CDR1 and CDR2: LNHDA and SQIVND (reference sequence). V lost 3 bases and J 4 bases, leaving 9 bases between the germline ends. CDR3 length equals 13 residues.

This chain joins TRBV4-1 and TRBJ2-3; D perhaps matches TRBD2 (5 bases). Germline loops: CDR1 MGHRA, CDR2 YSYEKL. This CDR3 spans 15 amino acids. V was pared by 1 base and J by 3 bases, with 11 bases between. DNA for the CDR3: TGCGCCAGCAGCCAAGCGCCACTAGGAACAGATACGCAGTATTTT. Amino acid sequence: CASSQAPLGTDTQYF.

The chain uses TRBV7-7 and TRBJ2-2, with 7 bases fitting TRBD1. CDR1 is SSHAT and CDR2 is FNYEAQ in the germline V gene (reference sequence). The CDR3 length is 14 residues. Trimming cost V 6 bases and J 2 bases; bases outside gene matches: 3. CDR3 nucleotides: TGTGCCAGCAGACGGGACAGCAACACCGGGGAGCTGTTTTTT. Amino acids: CASRRDSNTGELFF.

The chain couples TRBV10-3 to TRBJ2-7, with 10 bases that match TRBD1. Germline values: CDR1 ENHRY, CDR2 SYGVKD. Trimming at V came to 10 bases and at J to 5 bases, leaving 11 bases not matched to a gene. This CDR3 has 14 amino acids. The CDR3 region is CATRFDRGHDEQYF. The CDR3 region has the DNA TGTGCCACCAGATTTGACAGGGGGCACGACGAGCAGTACTTC.

The V and J genes are TRBV3-1 (or the pseudogene TRBV3-2) and TRBJ1-1; D gene unclear. The CDR3 consists of 15 residues. Looked up from germline, CDR1 is LGHDT and CDR2 is YNNKEL (reference sequence). V lost 1 base and J 0 bases, leaving 9 bases between the germline ends. This CDR3 reads CASSQVGGMNTEAFF. For the CDR3, the DNA is TGTGCCAGCAGCCAAGTTGGAGGGATGAACACTGAAGCTTTCTTT.